This T cell receptor (beta chain) was recovered during a study of T cells in Graves' hyperthyroidism and ophthalmopathy. The germline CDR1 and CDR2 sequences are SGHNT and YYREEE (reference sequence). There are 16 residues in the CDR3. V was clipped by 2 bases and J by 0 bases, with 15 bases between them. Sampled blood dates from first hyperthyroidism diagnosis, and it precedes any ophthalmopathy symptoms. Researchers amplified the TCR beta CDR3 regions from RNA transcripts. Initially, a first-round RT-PCR of the TCR CDR3 employed the HTBI primer set. From the multiplex PCR reads, TCRdb called clonotypes with MiXCR, one entry per CDR3 protein. The sample holds over 700,000 distinct CDR3 sequences, 18% seen once.

This receptor was identified in a woman between 45 and 65 years old with Graves' hyperthyroidism that later progressed to Graves' ophthalmopathy. The specimen was blood. This chain joins TRBV5-4 and TRBJ2-7; D is unclear. CDR3 residues: CASSFGGRLGSYEQYF. CDR3 in DNA: TGTGCCAGCAGCTTTGGTGGTAGGCTGGGCTCCTACGAGCAGTACTTC.